The 8 T cell receptor beta chains listed next were all sequenced from one sample in a study of cytomegalovirus exposure and HLA in healthy donors. PCR employed 60 Vbeta and 13 Jbeta primers. Data came from immunoSEQ multiplex PCR; TCRdb stores just in-frame clones and leaves some out. The table has fewer than 90,000 clones, approximately 77% seen once. Sequenced sample: PBMCs. These receptor sequences come from a man aged 25-45 years in good health and CMV-seronegative.

The J gene is TRBJ1-5, the V gene TRBV30; 7 nucleotides match TRBD1. The CDR3 covers 13 residues. The germline gives CDR1 GTSNPN, CDR2 SVGIG (reference sequence). Germline trimming cut 4 bases from V and 5 bases from J; bases unmatched to any gene: 5. In nucleotides, the CDR3 is TGTGCCTGGAACAGGGGCATGGATCAGCCCCAGCATTTT. Protein: CAWNRGMDQPQHF.

V usage is TRBV28 and J usage is TRBJ2-7; D not certain. This CDR3 has 15 amino acids. The V end lost 3 bases, the J end lost 0 bases, and 12 bases lay between the germline ends. The V gene's germline CDR1 is MDHEN and CDR2 SYDVKM. CDR3 loop: CASSFGFSSSYEQYF. The DNA of the CDR3 is TGTGCCAGCAGTTTCGGGTTCTCGAGCTCCTACGAGCAGTACTTC.

The V gene is TRBV5-5, the J gene TRBJ1-4; unclear D gene. Per the germline V gene, CDR1 is SGHKS and CDR2 is YYEKEE (reference sequence). The CDR3 runs 13 residues. V lost 0 bases to trimming and J lost 13 bases, with 13 bases between them. In DNA form, the CDR3 reads TGTGCCAGCAGCTTGGAGTGGGGAGGTATACTGTTTTTT. Translated, it gives CASSLEWGGILFF.

The chain carries TRBV9 and TRBJ2-5, with 10 bases matching TRBD2. V lost 1 base to trimming and J lost 5 bases; unmatched junction nucleotides: 11. The CDR3 loop spans 17 amino acids. CDR1 is SGDLS and CDR2 is YYNGEE in the germline V gene. The CDR3 region is CASSVLAGALPGETQYF. The CDR3 DNA reads as TGTGCCAGCAGCGTACTAGCGGGGGCCCTTCCGGGGGAGACCCAGTACTTC.

V and J are TRBV6-6 and TRBJ1-1, with 7 bases identical to TRBD1. With 4 bases clipped from V and 4 bases from J, the junction kept 9 bases outside the gene matches. CDR1 is MNHNY, CDR2 SVGAGI, per germline (reference sequence). This CDR3 has 15 residues. Here the CDR3 DNA reads TGTGCCAGCAGTTCATTGCGGGCAGGGGGCACTGAAGCTTTCTTT. It encodes CASSSLRAGGTEAFF.

V usage is TRBV6-1 and J usage is TRBJ1-2; possible D gene TRBD1, 5 bases. CDR3 size: 14 residues. V lost 5 bases, J lost 0 bases, and 10 bases lay in between. Germline assignment: CDR1 MNHNS and CDR2 SASEGT. CDR3 in amino acids: CASSKDITNYGYTF. CDR3 nucleotides: TGTGCCAGCAGTAAGGACATTACTAACTATGGCTACACCTTC.

V gene TRBV6-1 combines with J gene TRBJ2-5; 9 bases line up with TRBD2. The better agreement between TRBJ2-7 and the DNA end casts doubt on the J call. Germline-derived CDR1 and CDR2 are MNHNS and SASEGT. The CDR3 length is 15 residues. The CDR3 DNA reads as TGTGCCAGCAGCGGTTTTGGCGGGAGGGCCTACGAGCAGTACTTC. The encoded protein is CASSGFGGRAYEQYF.

The chain couples TRBV29-1 to TRBJ2-2; 11 bases fit TRBD2. The germline V gene has CDR1 SQVTM and CDR2 ANQGSEA. CDR3 length: 16 residues. V was clipped by 2 bases and J by 4 bases; unmatched bases: 6. This chain's CDR3 is CSVETSGGGLTGELFF. The DNA for the CDR3 is TGCAGCGTTGAAACTAGCGGGGGAGGCCTCACCGGGGAGCTGTTTTTT.